Listed here are 6 T cell receptor beta chains from one sample, sequenced in a study of cytomegalovirus exposure and HLA in healthy donors. The study ran its PCR with 60 Vbeta and 13 Jbeta primers. Profiling relied on immunoSEQ multiplex PCR, and the TCRdb table lists in-frame clones only, not all of them. The sample table sets out under 200,000 clones. Sequenced input: PBMCs. The receptor set was obtained from a man younger than 40 in good health and CMV-seronegative.

The CDR3, as DNA: TGTGCCACCGCAAAAGACAGGGGGGCTGGAAACACCATATATTTT. Translation gives CATAKDRGAGNTIYF. The chain uses TRBV15 and TRBJ1-3; 9 nucleotides align to TRBD1. This CDR3 region has 15 residues. The germline V gene has CDR1 LNHNV and CDR2 YYDKDF (reference sequence). V lost 8 bases to trimming and J lost 2 bases; unmatched junction nucleotides: 7.

The chain is built from TRBV19 and TRBJ2-1; possible D gene TRBD2, 7 bases. Looked up from germline, CDR1 is LNHDA and CDR2 is SQIVND (reference sequence). V lost 1 base and J lost 2, with 12 bases in between. This CDR3 is built from 16 residues. Here the CDR3 reads CASSIGRGAAYNEQFF. CDR3 nucleotide sequence: TGTGCCAGTAGTATAGGTCGGGGGGCGGCCTACAATGAGCAGTTCTTC. Full variable domain (missing parts from reference TRBV19 and TRBJ2-1): DGGITQSPKYLFRKEGQNVTLSCEQNLNHDAMYWYRQDPGQGLRLIYYSQIVNDFQKGDIAEGYSVSREKKESFPLTVTSAQKNPTAFYLCASSIGRGAAYNEQFFGPGTRLTVL.

The V call is TRBV5-1, the J call TRBJ1-2, with 10 bases that match TRBD1. V lost 4 bases to trimming and J lost 8 bases; unmatched junction nucleotides: 8. The CDR3 contains 14 residues. Germline values: CDR1 SGHRS, CDR2 YFSETQ. The DNA for the CDR3 is TGCGCCAGCAGCCCTCCCGGGACAGGGGACGGCTACACCTTC. Protein sequence: CASSPPGTGDGYTF.

This chain joins TRBV7-2 and TRBJ2-6, with TRBD1 identical over 7 bases. The CDR3 sequence is 17 residues long. Trimming removed 5 bases from V and 0 bases from J; junction bases left unmatched: 7. The germline V gene encodes CDR1 SGHTA and CDR2 FQGNSA. CDR3 bases: TGTGCCAGCAGCGCCACCACAGGGGACTCTGGGGCCAACGTCCTGACTTTC. Translating gives CASSATTGDSGANVLTF.

The genes are TRBV5-1 and TRBJ1-3; D not resolved. Trimming took off 1 base at V and 2 bases at J, with 7 bases between the two ends. Germline CDR1 SGHRS, CDR2 YFSETQ. The CDR3 extends over 14 amino acids. The CDR3 sequence: CASSLTGAGNTIYF. The CDR3 DNA reads TGCGCCAGCAGCTTGACCGGGGCTGGAAACACCATATATTTT. Complete variable domain (other parts from reference TRBV5-1 and TRBJ1-3): KAGVTQTPRYLIKTRGQQVTLSCSPISGHRSVSWYQQTPGQGLQFLFEYFSETQRNKGNFPGRFSGRQFSNSRSEMNVSTLELGDSALYLCASSLTGAGNTIYFGEGSWLTVV.

J is TRBJ1-3 and V is TRBV19, with a tentative D call TRBD1 (6 bases). V gave up 3 bases and J gave up 0 bases, with 21 bases separating them. The CDR3 length is 19 residues. Per the germline V gene, CDR1 is LNHDA and CDR2 is SQIVND (reference sequence). The DNA for the CDR3 is TGTGCCAGTAGTATGAGGTTCGGTACAGGGTATAACTCTGGAAACACCATATATTTT. Encoded protein: CASSMRFGTGYNSGNTIYF. Full variable domain (rest looked up from reference TRBV19 and TRBJ1-3): DGGITQSPKYLFRKEGQNVTLSCEQNLNHDAMYWYRQDPGQGLRLIYYSQIVNDFQKGDIAEGYSVSREKKESFPLTVTSAQKNPTAFYLCASSMRFGTGYNSGNTIYFGEGSWLTVV.